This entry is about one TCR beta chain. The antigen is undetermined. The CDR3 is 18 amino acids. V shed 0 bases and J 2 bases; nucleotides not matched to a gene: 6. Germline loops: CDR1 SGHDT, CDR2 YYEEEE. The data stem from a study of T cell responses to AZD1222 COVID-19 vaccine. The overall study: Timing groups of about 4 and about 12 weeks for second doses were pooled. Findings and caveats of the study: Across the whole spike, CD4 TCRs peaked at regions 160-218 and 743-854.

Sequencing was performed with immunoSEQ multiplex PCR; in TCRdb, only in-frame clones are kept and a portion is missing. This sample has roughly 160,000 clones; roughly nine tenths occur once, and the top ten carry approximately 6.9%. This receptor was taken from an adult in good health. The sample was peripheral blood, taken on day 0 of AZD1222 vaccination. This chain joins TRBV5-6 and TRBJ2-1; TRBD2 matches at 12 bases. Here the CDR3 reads CASSLVGASGGAYNEQFF. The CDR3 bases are TGTGCCAGCAGCTTGGTTGGGGCTAGCGGGGGGGCCTACAATGAGCAGTTCTTC.